The 26 T cell receptor beta chains listed next were all sequenced from one sample in a study of OX40 agonist ivuxolimab in advanced cancers. Libraries were built with the immunoSEQ multiplex PCR assay. TCRdb's version of the immuneACCESS table is confined to in-frame rearrangements and falls short of the full clone set. An unresolved V gene accounts for under half of the shortfall where checked; the remainder is of unknown origin. Across this sample there are around 150,000 clones, with roughly nine tenths seen only once. The ten most abundant clones make up 1.1% of the sample. The source material was CD4+ or CD8+ T cells sorted from blood, sampled in a trial of the OX40 agonist ivuxolimab. All receptors derive from an adult with an advanced solid tumor such as melanoma, head and neck, liver or kidney cancer.

The J gene is TRBJ1-1, the V gene TRBV28; no firm D call. Germline loops: CDR1 MDHEN, CDR2 SYDVKM. Trimming cost V 5 bases and J 0 bases, with 7 bases left between them. The CDR3 runs to 13 residues. CDR3 residues: CASSVPLNTEAFF. The CDR3 DNA reads TGTGCCAGCAGTGTACCCCTGAACACTGAAGCTTTCTTT.

This chain joins TRBV7-3 and TRBJ2-7, with a possible D match to TRBD2 (6 bases). V was shortened by 5 bases and J by 9 bases, with 20 bases between the two germline ends. The germline CDR1 and CDR2 sequences are SGHTA and FQGTGA. The CDR3 consists of 14 residues. In DNA form, the CDR3 reads TGTGCCAGCAGCGATAGGACTGCCGAGGGAGGGCAGTACTTC. Amino acid sequence: CASSDRTAEGGQYF.

This clone was detected only a few times. The chain carries TRBV18 and TRBJ1-2, with D unresolved. CDR1 KGHSH and CDR2 LQKENI come from the germline V gene. The CDR3 extends over 13 amino acids. Trimming shortened V by 2 bases and J by 2 bases, and 6 bases separated the two germline ends. As DNA, the CDR3 is TGTGCCAGCTCACCAGTACCAAACTATGGCTACACCTTC. Amino acids: CASSPVPNYGYTF.

This chain links TRBV6-1 with TRBJ2-7, with 9 bases that match TRBD1. This CDR3 is built from 13 residues. CDR1 MNHNS and CDR2 SASEGT come from the germline V gene. Germline trimming cut 5 bases from V and 3 bases from J; bases unmatched to any gene: 2. CDR3 sequence reads: CASSLGQGYEQYF. CDR3 coding DNA: TGTGCCAGCAGTTTGGGACAGGGCTACGAGCAGTACTTC.

The rearrangement joins TRBV13 to TRBJ1-1; the D is unclear. Per germline, CDR1 PRHDT and CDR2 FYEKMQ (reference sequence). V dropped 8 bases and J dropped 0 bases, with 13 bases sitting between them. The CDR3 is 14 amino acids. The CDR3 reads CASGKRHMNTEAFF. As DNA, the CDR3 is TGTGCCAGCGGAAAACGCCACATGAACACTGAAGCTTTCTTT.

This clone was counted between two and nine times. The V and J genes are TRBV29-1 and TRBJ1-1; no clear D. This CDR3 has 13 residues. Germline-derived CDR1 and CDR2 are SQVTM and ANQGSEA. V shed 2 bases and J shed 1 base, with 8 bases lying between them. This CDR3 reads CSVERLGNTEAFF. For the CDR3, the DNA is TGCAGCGTTGAAAGACTGGGGAACACTGAAGCTTTCTTT.

J is TRBJ2-1 and V is TRBV19, with 10 positions matching TRBD2. The V segment lost 8 bases and the J segment 6 bases; nucleotides outside the gene matches: 13. CDR1 and CDR2 from the germline V gene are LNHDA and SQIVND (reference sequence). The CDR3 totals 16 residues. The DNA for the CDR3 is TGTGCCAGTTCTGCTAGCGGGAGTTCCGGGGCCAATGAGCAGTTCTTC. Its translation: CASSASGSSGANEQFF.

CDR3 loop: CASSLGTVGNQPQHF. DNA of the CDR3: TGTGCCAGCAGCTTAGGGACAGTGGGCAATCAGCCCCAGCATTTT. The chain couples TRBV7-2 to TRBJ1-5, with a weak D call TRBD1 (6 bases). The ends were cut back, 1 base at V and 2 bases at J, with 9 bases in the middle. Germline assignment: CDR1 SGHTA and CDR2 FQGNSA. The CDR3 is made up of 15 amino acids.

V usage is TRBV9 and J usage is TRBJ1-6; D remains ambiguous. The CDR3 is 15 residues long. V lost 4 bases, J lost 5 bases, and 13 bases lay in between. The V gene's germline CDR1 is SGDLS and CDR2 YYNGEE. The CDR3 coding sequence is TGTGCCAGCAGCTCCCATGGGGAGGATAATTCACCCCTCCACTTT. This encodes CASSSHGEDNSPLHF.

This chain uses TRBV7-2 with TRBJ2-1, with D uncertain. V dropped 5 bases and J dropped 0 bases, with 11 bases sitting between them. The V gene's germline CDR1 is SGHTA and CDR2 FQGNSA. CDR3 length: 15 residues. CDR3 sequence: CASSPLGDSYNEQFF. The CDR3 coding sequence is TGTGCCAGCAGCCCCCTCGGTGACTCCTACAATGAGCAGTTCTTC.

The V gene is TRBV6-5, the J gene TRBJ1-2; D unresolved. Trimming removed 5 bases from V and 0 bases from J, with 7 bases in between. The CDR3 is 13 residues long. The germline V gene encodes CDR1 MNHEY and CDR2 SVGAGI. The chain's CDR3 is CASSHGPNYGYTF. As DNA, the CDR3 is TGTGCCAGCAGTCACGGACCTAACTATGGCTACACCTTC.

This clone was seen just once. This rearrangement joins TRBV9 to TRBJ2-7; 7 bases agree with TRBD1. The V gene's germline CDR1 is SGDLS and CDR2 YYNGEE. V lost 4 bases and J lost 2; bases outside the gene matches: 9. There are 15 residues in the CDR3. The DNA of the CDR3 is TGTGCCAGCAGCCCGACAGGGAGTGCTACCTACGAGCAGTACTTC. This encodes CASSPTGSATYEQYF.

The chain links TRBV19 to TRBJ2-7, with D maybe TRBD2 (5 bases). The ends were cut back, 0 bases at V and 0 bases at J, with 9 bases in the middle. Germline loops: CDR1 LNHDA, CDR2 SQIVND (reference sequence). The CDR3 length is 15 residues. The CDR3 DNA is TGTGCCAGTAGTATAGATCGAGGGAACTCCTACGAGCAGTACTTC. The encoded protein is CASSIDRGNSYEQYF.

The chain has TRBV28 and TRBJ2-3; D is unclear. Trimming pared 4 bases from V and 11 bases from J, leaving 13 bases between. The CDR3 has 12 residues. Per the germline V gene, CDR1 is MDHEN and CDR2 is SYDVKM. The CDR3 spells CASSSSGLLQYF. Written as DNA, the CDR3 is TGTGCCAGCAGTTCCTCCGGGCTATTGCAGTATTTT.

The chain couples TRBV28 to TRBJ1-1, with D maybe TRBD1 (5 bases). V lost 7 bases to trimming and J lost 0 bases, with 9 bases between them. This CDR3 contains 13 residues. Germline values: CDR1 MDHEN, CDR2 SYDVKM. CDR3 region: CASMGRMNTEAFF. The CDR3 DNA reads as TGTGCCAGCATGGGACGGATGAACACTGAAGCTTTCTTT.

J is TRBJ2-7 and V is TRBV19; D possibly uses TRBD1 or TRBD2 (5 bases each). CDR1 is LNHDA and CDR2 is SQIVND in the germline V gene (reference sequence). The V and J ends lost 5 bases and 4 bases respectively, with 15 bases between them. This CDR3 region has 14 residues. For the CDR3, the DNA is TGTGCCAGTAGTTTGGCGATGGGACCGTACGAGCAGTACTTC. This gives the protein CASSLAMGPYEQYF.

The genes are TRBV28 and TRBJ1-1; 7 positions match TRBD1. This CDR3 is built from 15 residues. Germline-derived CDR1 and CDR2 are MDHEN and SYDVKM. Germline trimming cut 3 bases from V and 1 base from J; bases unmatched to any gene: 5. The CDR3 region has the DNA TGTGCCAGCAGTTTTCTAGGACAGGCGAACACTGAAGCTTTCTTT. Protein product: CASSFLGQANTEAFF.

The chain employs TRBV4-1 and TRBJ2-3; no clear D. V lost 2 bases and J lost 4, with 16 bases in between. The germline V gene has CDR1 MGHRA and CDR2 YSYEKL. The CDR3 contains 16 residues. CDR3 DNA: TGCGCCAGCAGCCAAAAAAGAAGCCAGGTTCCAGATACGCAGTATTTT. This translates into CASSQKRSQVPDTQYF.

V usage is TRBV7-3 and J usage is TRBJ2-1; 11 bases are shared with TRBD2. Germline values: CDR1 SGHTA, CDR2 FQGTGA. This CDR3 contains 17 residues. Unmatched junction bases numbered 9, after V lost 2 bases and J lost 6 bases. Here the CDR3 reads CASSLGLLAGVVNEQFF. DNA for the CDR3: TGTGCCAGCAGCTTAGGGTTACTAGCGGGAGTAGTCAATGAGCAGTTCTTC.

DNA of the CDR3: TGTGCCAGCAGTGAATACAGGGTGAACACTGAAGCTTTCTTT. The encoded protein is CASSEYRVNTEAFF. The chain employs TRBV2 and TRBJ1-1, with D tentatively TRBD1 (6 bases). CDR1 SNHLY and CDR2 FYNNEI come from the germline V gene. This CDR3 is 14 amino acids long. V shed 2 bases and J shed 0 bases, with 7 bases lying between them.

Here the CDR3 reads CASSRSLVNEQFF. The CDR3 DNA is TGTGCCAGCAGTCGAAGCCTAGTCAATGAGCAGTTCTTC. The chain has TRBV6-5 and TRBJ2-1; D call uncertain. The CDR3 is 13 amino acids. Germline V gives CDR1 MNHEY, CDR2 SVGAGI. V lost 5 bases and J lost 6, with 11 bases in between.

V and J are TRBV12-5 and TRBJ2-2; TRBD1 matches 9 bases. After removal of 5 bases from V and 7 bases from J, the junction contained 14 bases not matched to a gene. There are 17 residues in the CDR3. The germline gives CDR1 LGHNT, CDR2 FRNRAP. Here the CDR3 reads CASGPSGTGSYVGELFF. In DNA form, the CDR3 reads TGTGCTAGTGGTCCCTCCGGGACAGGGTCTTACGTCGGGGAGCTGTTTTTT. The whole variable domain, filled in from reference TRBV12-5 and TRBJ2-2, reads DARVTQTPRHKVTEMGQEVTMRCQPILGHNTVFWYRQTMMQGLELLAYFRNRAPLDDSGMPKDRFSAEMPDATLATLKIQPSEPRDSAVYFCASGPSGTGSYVGELFFGEGSRLTVL.

V gene TRBV7-3 combines with J gene TRBJ1-1; D not resolved. V dropped 0 bases and J dropped 4 bases, with 6 bases sitting between them. The germline gives CDR1 SGHTA, CDR2 FQGTGA. This CDR3 is built from 13 residues. Here the CDR3 DNA reads TGTGCCAGCAGCTTAACTCCGGGCACTGAAGCTTTCTTT. As protein: CASSLTPGTEAFF.

The V and J genes are TRBV5-1 and TRBJ2-7; 8 bases agree with TRBD1. CDR1 is SGHRS, CDR2 YFSETQ, per germline. The CDR3 sequence is 17 residues long. V was pared by 3 bases and J by 5 bases, with 16 bases of the junction left unmatched. CDR3 nucleotides: TGCGCCAGCAGCTCACCCAAGGACGGACAGGGCTGGAACGAGCAGTACTTC. It is translated as CASSSPKDGQGWNEQYF.

The J gene is TRBJ2-5, the V gene TRBV9; TRBD2 matches at 8 bases. The J segment lost 5 bases and the V segment lost 3 bases, leaving 3 bases of the junction unmatched. The CDR3 runs to 13 residues. The germline V gene encodes CDR1 SGDLS and CDR2 YYNGEE. Here the CDR3 DNA reads TGTGCCAGCAGCGCGGGAGGGGAGGAGACCCAGTACTTC. It specifies CASSAGGEETQYF.

The chain is built from TRBV27 and TRBJ1-3; the match to TRBD1 covers 8 bases. Germline CDR1 MNHEY, CDR2 SMNVEV (reference sequence). The junction had 10 bases not matched to a gene; V was cut back by 5 bases and J by 4 bases. This CDR3 contains 16 residues. The DNA of the CDR3 is TGTGCCAGCAGTCTCCATGGACAGGGTGGCGGAAACACCATATATTTT. Translating it yields CASSLHGQGGGNTIYF.